Described below is a single T cell receptor beta chain sequence and its context. This record belongs to a study of blood T cell repertoires in COVID-19. Study overall: COVID-19 samples, acute and convalescent, were from the United States, Italy and Spain. PBMCs, B-cell-depleted T cells, or T cells were the source of the cDNA or gDNA that made up the material.

Seattle participants joined during active infection and were tracked over time. In the authors' methods: Researchers report that nucleated cell counts were estimated from reference gene primer amplification. Some clones are missing from TCRdb's copy, which holds only in-frame ones; the method was immunoSEQ multiplex PCR. That table gives V, J and clone size, and the DNA gave D and trimming. The sample consists of about 330,000 clones, roughly 86% of them appearing once. This CDR3 has 14 amino acids. Germline V CDR1 and CDR2: SNHLY, FYNNEI. Trimming at V came to 4 bases and at J to 5 bases, leaving 6 bases not matched to a gene.

The receptor was derived from a man aged 25-45 years with COVID-19, enrolled during active disease. Sequencing was performed on peripheral blood. V gene TRBV2 combines with J gene TRBJ2-5; 8 nucleotides agree with TRBD2. The CDR3 DNA reads as TGTGCCAGCAGTGTAACGGGACTAGAGGAGACCCAGTACTTC. As protein: CASSVTGLEETQYF. Together with reference TRBV2 and TRBJ2-5, the CDR3 gives the full variable domain: EPEVTQTPSHQVTQMGQEVILRCVPISNHLYFYWYRQILGQKVEFLVSFYNNEISEKSEIFDDQFSVERPDGSNFTLKIRSTKLEDSAMYFCASSVTGLEETQYFGPGTRLLVL.